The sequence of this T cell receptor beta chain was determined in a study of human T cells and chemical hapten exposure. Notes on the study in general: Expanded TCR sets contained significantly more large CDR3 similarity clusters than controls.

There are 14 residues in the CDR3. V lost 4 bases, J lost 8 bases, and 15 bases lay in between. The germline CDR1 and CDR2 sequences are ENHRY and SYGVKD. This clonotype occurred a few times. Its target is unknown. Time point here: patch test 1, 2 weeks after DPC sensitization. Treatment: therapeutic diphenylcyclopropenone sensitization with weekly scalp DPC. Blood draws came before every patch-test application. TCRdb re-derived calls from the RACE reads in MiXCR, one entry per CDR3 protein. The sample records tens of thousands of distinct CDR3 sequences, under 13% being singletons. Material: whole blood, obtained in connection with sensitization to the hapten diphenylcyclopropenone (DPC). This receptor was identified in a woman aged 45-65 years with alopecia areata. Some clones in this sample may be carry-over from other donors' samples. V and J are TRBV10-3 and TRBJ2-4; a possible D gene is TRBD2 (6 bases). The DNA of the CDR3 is TGTGCCATCAGTGTAGACGCGGGACGGGACATTCAGTACTTC. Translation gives CAISVDAGRDIQYF.